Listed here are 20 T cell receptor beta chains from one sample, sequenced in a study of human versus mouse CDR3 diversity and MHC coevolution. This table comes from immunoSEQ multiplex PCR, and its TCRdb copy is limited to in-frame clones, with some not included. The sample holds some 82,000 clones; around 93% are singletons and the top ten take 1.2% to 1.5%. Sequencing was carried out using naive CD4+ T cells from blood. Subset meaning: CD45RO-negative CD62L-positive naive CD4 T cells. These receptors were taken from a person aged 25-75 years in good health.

The CDR3 nucleotides are TGTGCCAGCCGACCTCGGAGGGTGAACACTGAAGCTTTCTTT. This gives the protein CASRPRRVNTEAFF. The chain uses TRBV27 and TRBJ1-1; D ambiguous. Trimming removed 8 bases from V and 0 bases from J, with 13 bases in between. Germline V gene data show CDR1 as MNHEY and CDR2 as SMNVEV (reference sequence). The CDR3 loop spans 14 amino acids.

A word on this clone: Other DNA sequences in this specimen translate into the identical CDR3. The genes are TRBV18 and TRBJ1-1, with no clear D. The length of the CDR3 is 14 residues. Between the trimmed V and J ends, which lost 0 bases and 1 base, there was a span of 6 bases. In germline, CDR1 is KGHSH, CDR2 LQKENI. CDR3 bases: TGTGCCAGCTCACCACCAAACAGGAACACTGAAGCTTTCTTT. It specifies CASSPPNRNTEAFF.

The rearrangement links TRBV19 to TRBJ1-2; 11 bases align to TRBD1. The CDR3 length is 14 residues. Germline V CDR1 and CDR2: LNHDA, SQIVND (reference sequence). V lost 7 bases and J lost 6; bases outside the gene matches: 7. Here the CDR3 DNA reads TGTGCCAGTAACTTTCCGGGACAGGGGGATGGCTACACCTTC. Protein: CASNFPGQGDGYTF.

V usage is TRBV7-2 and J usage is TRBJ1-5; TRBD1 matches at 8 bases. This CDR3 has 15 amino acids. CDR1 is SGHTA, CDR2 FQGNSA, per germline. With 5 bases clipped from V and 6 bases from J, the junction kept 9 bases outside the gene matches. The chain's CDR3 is CASSLRQGIGQPQHF. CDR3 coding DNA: TGTGCCAGCAGCCTCCGACAGGGGATAGGTCAGCCCCAGCATTTT.

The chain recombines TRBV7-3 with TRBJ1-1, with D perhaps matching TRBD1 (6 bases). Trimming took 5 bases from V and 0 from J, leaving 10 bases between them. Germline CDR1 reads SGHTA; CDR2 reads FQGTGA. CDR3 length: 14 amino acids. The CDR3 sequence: CASSPQGMNTEAFF. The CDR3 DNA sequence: TGTGCCAGCAGCCCGCAGGGGATGAACACTGAAGCTTTCTTT. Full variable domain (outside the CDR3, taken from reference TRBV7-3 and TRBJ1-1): GAGVSQTPSNKVTEKGKYVELRCDPISGHTALYWYRQSLGQGPEFLIYFQGTGAADDSGLPNDRFFAVRPEGSVSTLKIQRTERGDSAVYLCASSPQGMNTEAFFGQGTRLTVV.

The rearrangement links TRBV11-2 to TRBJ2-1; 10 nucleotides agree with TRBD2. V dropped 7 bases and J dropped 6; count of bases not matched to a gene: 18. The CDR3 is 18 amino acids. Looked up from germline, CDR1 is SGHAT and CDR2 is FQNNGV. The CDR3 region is CASTLWASGSVYSNEQFF. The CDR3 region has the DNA TGTGCCAGCACCCTGTGGGCTAGCGGGAGTGTGTATAGCAATGAGCAGTTCTTC.

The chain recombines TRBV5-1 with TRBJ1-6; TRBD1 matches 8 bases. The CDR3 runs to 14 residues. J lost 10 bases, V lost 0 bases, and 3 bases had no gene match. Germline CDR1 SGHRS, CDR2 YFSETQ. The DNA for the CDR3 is TGCGCCAGCAGCTTGGAACAGGGGGGATCACCCCTCCACTTT. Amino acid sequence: CASSLEQGGSPLHF.

CDR3: CASSPSESYNEQFF. The CDR3 DNA reads as TGTGCCAGCTCACCCAGCGAGTCCTACAATGAGCAGTTCTTC. V and J are TRBV18 and TRBJ2-1; D uncertain. This CDR3 spans 14 amino acids. The germline CDR1 and CDR2 sequences are KGHSH and LQKENI. The germline V and J ends were trimmed by 3 bases and 1 base, with 7 bases remaining between them.

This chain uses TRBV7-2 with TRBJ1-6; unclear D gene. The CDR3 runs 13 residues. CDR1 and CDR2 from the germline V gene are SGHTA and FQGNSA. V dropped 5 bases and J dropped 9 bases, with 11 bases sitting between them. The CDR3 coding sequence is TGTGCCAGCAGCGGGCCGGTCTTTTCACCCCTCCACTTT. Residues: CASSGPVFSPLHF.

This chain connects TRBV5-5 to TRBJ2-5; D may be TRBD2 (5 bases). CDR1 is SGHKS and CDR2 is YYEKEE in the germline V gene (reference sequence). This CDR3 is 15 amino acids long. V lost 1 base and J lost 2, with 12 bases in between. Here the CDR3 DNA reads TGTGCCAGCAGCTTGATTCTGTCGGGACAAGAGACCCAGTACTTC. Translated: CASSLILSGQETQYF.

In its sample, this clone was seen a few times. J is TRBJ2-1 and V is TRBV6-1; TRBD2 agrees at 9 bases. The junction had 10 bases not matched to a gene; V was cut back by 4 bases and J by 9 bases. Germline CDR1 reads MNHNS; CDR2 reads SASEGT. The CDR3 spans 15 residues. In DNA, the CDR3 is TGTGCCAGCAGTGCCCCGGCGGGGGGGTCGGGTGAGCAGTTCTTC. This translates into CASSAPAGGSGEQFF.

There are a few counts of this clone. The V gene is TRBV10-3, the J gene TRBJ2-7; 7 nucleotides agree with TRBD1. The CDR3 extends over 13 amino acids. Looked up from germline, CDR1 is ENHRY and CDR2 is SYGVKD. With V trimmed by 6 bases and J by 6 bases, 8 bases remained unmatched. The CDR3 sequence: CAISVTGDGEQYF. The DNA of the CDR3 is TGTGCCATCAGCGTTACAGGGGACGGCGAGCAGTACTTC.

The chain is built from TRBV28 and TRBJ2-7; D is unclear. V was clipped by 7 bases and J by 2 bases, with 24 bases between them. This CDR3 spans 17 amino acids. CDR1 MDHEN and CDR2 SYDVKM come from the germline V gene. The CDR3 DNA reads TGTGCCAGCACCCCACCCCCCCGTACTCCCTACCCCTACGAGCAGTACTTC. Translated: CASTPPPRTPYPYEQYF.

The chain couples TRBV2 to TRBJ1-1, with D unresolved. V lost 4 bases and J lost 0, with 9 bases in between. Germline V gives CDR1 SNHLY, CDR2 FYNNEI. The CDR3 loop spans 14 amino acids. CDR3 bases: TGTGCCAGCAGTGCCCGGACTATGAACACTGAAGCTTTCTTT. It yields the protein CASSARTMNTEAFF. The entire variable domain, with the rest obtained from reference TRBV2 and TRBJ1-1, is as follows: EPEVTQTPSHQVTQMGQEVILRCVPISNHLYFYWYRQILGQKVEFLVSFYNNEISEKSEIFDDQFSVERPDGSNFTLKIRSTKLEDSAMYFCASSARTMNTEAFFGQGTRLTVV.

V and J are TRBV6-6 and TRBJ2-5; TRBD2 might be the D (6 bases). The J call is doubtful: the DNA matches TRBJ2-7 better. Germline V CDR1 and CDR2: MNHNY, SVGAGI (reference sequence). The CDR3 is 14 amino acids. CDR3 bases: TGTGCCAGCCATCGTGAAGGGACTTTTTACGAGCAGTACTTC. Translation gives CASHREGTFYEQYF.

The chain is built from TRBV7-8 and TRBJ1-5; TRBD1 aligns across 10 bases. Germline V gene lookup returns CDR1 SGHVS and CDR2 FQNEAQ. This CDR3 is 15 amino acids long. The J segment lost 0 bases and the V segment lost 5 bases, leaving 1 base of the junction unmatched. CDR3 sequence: CASSRDRGSNQPQHF. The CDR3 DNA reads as TGTGCCAGCAGCAGGGACAGGGGTAGCAATCAGCCCCAGCATTTT.

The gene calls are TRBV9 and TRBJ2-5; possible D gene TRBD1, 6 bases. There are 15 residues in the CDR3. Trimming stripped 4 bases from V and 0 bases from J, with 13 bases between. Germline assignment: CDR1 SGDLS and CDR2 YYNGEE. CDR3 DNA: TGTGCCAGCAGCACAGGGAGTTCGTACCAAGAGACCCAGTACTTC. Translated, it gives CASSTGSSYQETQYF.

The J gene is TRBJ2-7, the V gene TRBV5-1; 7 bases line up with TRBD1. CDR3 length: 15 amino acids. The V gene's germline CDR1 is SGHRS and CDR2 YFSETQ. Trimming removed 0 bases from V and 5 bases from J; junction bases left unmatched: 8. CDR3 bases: TGCGCCAGCAGCTTGGGACAGGGTATGTCTGACGAGCAGTACTTC. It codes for CASSLGQGMSDEQYF. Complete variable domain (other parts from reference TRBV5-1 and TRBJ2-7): KAGVTQTPRYLIKTRGQQVTLSCSPISGHRSVSWYQQTPGQGLQFLFEYFSETQRNKGNFPGRFSGRQFSNSRSEMNVSTLELGDSALYLCASSLGQGMSDEQYFGPGTRLTVT.

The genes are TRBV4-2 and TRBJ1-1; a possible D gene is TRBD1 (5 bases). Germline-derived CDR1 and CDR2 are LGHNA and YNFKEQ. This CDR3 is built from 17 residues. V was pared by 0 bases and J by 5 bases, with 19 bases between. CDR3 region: CASSQEGLWDVRTEAFF. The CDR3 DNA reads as TGTGCCAGCAGCCAAGAGGGGCTGTGGGATGTACGAACTGAAGCTTTCTTT.

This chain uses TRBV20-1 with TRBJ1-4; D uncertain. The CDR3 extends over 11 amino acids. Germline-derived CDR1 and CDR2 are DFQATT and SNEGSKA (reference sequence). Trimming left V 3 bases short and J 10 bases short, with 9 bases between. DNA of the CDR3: TGCAGTGCTAGCTCGACATCAAAACTGTTTTTT. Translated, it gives CSASSTSKLFF.